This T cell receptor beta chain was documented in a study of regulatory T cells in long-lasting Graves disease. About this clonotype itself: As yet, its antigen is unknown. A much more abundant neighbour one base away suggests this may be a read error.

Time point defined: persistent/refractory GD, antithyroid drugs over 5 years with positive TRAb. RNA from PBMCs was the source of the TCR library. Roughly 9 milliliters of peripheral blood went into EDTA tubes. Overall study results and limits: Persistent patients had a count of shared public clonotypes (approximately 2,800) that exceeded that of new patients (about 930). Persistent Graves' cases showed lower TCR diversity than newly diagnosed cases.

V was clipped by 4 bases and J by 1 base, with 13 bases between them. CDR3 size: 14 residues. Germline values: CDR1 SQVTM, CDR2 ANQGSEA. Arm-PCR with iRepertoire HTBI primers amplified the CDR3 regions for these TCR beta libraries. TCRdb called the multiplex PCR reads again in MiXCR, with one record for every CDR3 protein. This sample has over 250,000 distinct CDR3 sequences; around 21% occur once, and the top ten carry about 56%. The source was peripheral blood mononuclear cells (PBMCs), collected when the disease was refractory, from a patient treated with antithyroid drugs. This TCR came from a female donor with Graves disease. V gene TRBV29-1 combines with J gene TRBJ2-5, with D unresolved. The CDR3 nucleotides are TGCAGCGTTGGGTCGCGGTTGCGCCAAGAGACCCAGTACTTC. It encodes CSVGSRLRQETQYF.